This TCR beta chain was obtained from a study of post-analysis software for immune sequencing data (dated by TCRdb to 2013 to 2016). About the study as a whole: Relapsing-remitting, secondary progressive and progressive-relapsing multiple sclerosis were recorded as disease courses, and subtype annotation was lacking for some patients. A subset of samples was prepared in parallel using single-end sample barcoding, then pooled and co-amplified after Illumina adapter ligation. The patient repertoires were compared against more than 10 previously published healthy control repertoires obtained from donors aged roughly 6 to 28 years. The investigation overall reported the following: Patients showed significantly higher frequencies than controls for about five TRBV segments, among them TRBV5-6, TRBV5-1 and TRBV20-1. The multiple sclerosis patient group was slightly younger than the control group. Compared with controls, multiple sclerosis patients had significantly lower normalized Chao1 diversity, a finding suggesting substantial peripheral T-cell clonal expansion. Direct clustering with F measure revealed strong co-clustering of samples prepared in the same batch, which led to a batch-effect correction.

Preparation of the library involved PCR. Sequencing relied on an Illumina HiSeq 2500. Unique molecular identifiers were incorporated into TCR beta cDNA libraries to reduce PCR and sequencing biases. Around 500,000 cDNA molecules were obtained for every 1 to 10 million input T cells, so each molecule roughly corresponded to one T cell. The patient libraries were prepared and sequenced using the same protocol as the earlier healthy control dataset. Samples belonging to the same batch were prepared together, multiplexed and sequenced on a shared HiSeq lane. In the source study's methods: Raw barcoded reads were processed with MIGEC, discarding single-read molecular identifier groups before consensus assembly and CDR3 extraction. VDJtools was used for post-analysis of the clonotype tables, and diversity was normalized by down-sampling every dataset to the size of the smallest sample. To correct batch-related cross-sample contamination, repertoire overlap clustering matched CDR3 amino acid sequences but not nucleotide sequences. TCRdb trimmed the raw reads at Q25, called clones with MiXCR and kept productive beta chains. Every distinct CDR3 protein forms one entry, paired with its most common genes and DNA. The V and J calls follow TCRdb's processing rather than the paper's. The sample table holds a few hundred thousand distinct CDR3 sequences, of which approximately 34% were seen once. The ten largest clonotypes hold 4.5% to 7.5% of the sample.

TCR beta repertoires were profiled from peripheral blood of more than ten young patients with multiple sclerosis to demonstrate the VDJtools post-analysis software. The patients with multiple sclerosis were children and adolescents between 6 and 15 years of age. This clonotype has more than one count but fewer than ten. It has no known antigen specificity. No clone much larger than this one lies a single base away; base qualities are absent. From the germline V gene (reference sequence), CDR1 is DFQATT and CDR2 is SNEGSKA. The CDR3 numbers 13 residues from cysteine through phenylalanine. Here the CDR3 DNA is all that survives: 39 bases in frame from base 1. V is shortened by 5 bases, J by 2 bases, and the region joining them spans 12 bases.

The source is a girl aged 2 to 17 with multiple sclerosis. Sample: blood. The sequence links TRBV20-1 to TRBJ2-5, and the D gene may be TRBD1, 5 bases matching. In nucleotides, the sequence is TGCAGTGCTCGTGGACATCTTCAAGAGACCCAGTACTTC. It encodes CSARGHLQETQYF.